The rows below give T cell receptor beta chains drawn from one sample of a study of OX40 agonist ivuxolimab in advanced cancers. Assay: immunoSEQ multiplex PCR; the TCRdb copy retains only in-frame clones and omits some. The sample lists 70,000 to 85,000 clones, about 93% occurring once. Sequencing was performed on CD4+ or CD8+ T cells sorted from blood, taken in a trial of the OX40 agonist ivuxolimab. Receptors were obtained from an adult with an advanced solid tumor such as melanoma, head and neck, liver or kidney cancer. CDR3s include the opening cysteine and the closing phenylalanine or tryptophan. The order of the fields is D gene, J gene, clone size, V gene, CDR3 DNA, CDR3 protein. D genes are given only for firm matches. Rows give clone size only sometimes, using once, few, many, or a class for an expanded clone.

NA | TRBJ2-7 | NA | TRBV7-8 | TGTGCCAGCAGGTCGAGCTCCTACGAGCAGTACTTC | CASRSSSYEQYF
TRBD2 | TRBJ2-1 | NA | TRBV27 | TGTGCCAGCACCCTAGCGGGAGGGCCTTTTGATGAGCAGTTCTTC | CASTLAGGPFDEQFF
NA | TRBJ1-1 | NA | TRBV10-2 | TGCGCCAGCAGTGAGTCGAGAGCTATCGGTGAAGCTTTCTTT | CASSESRAIGEAFF
TRBD1 | TRBJ2-1 | NA | TRBV10-2 | TGCGCCAGCAGTGAGGGGGACAGGGGATACAATGAGCAGTTCTTC | CASSEGDRGYNEQFF
NA | TRBJ1-2 | NA | TRBV4-1 | TGCGCCAGCAGCCAAGATCTAAATGCGGGACTGGGGAACTATGGCTACACCTTC | CASSQDLNAGLGNYGYTF
NA | TRBJ1-2 | NA | TRBV7-9 | TGTGCCAGCAGCCCCGGGATGAACTATGGCTACACCTTC | CASSPGMNYGYTF
NA | TRBJ1-6 | NA | TRBV27 | TGTGCCAGCAGCCAACCGGCGGGGTATCTGGGCTATAATTCACCCCTCCACTTT | CASSQPAGYLGYNSPLHF
NA | TRBJ1-5 | NA | TRBV18 | TGTGCCAGCTCACCCTATCGAGGCCAGTCCAGCAATCAGCCCCAGCATTTT | CASSPYRGQSSNQPQHF
TRBD2 | TRBJ2-1 | NA | TRBV7-3 | TGTGCCAGCAGCTCCTTACCTAGCGGGAGTTCCTACAATGAGCAGTTCTTC | CASSSLPSGSSYNEQFF
NA | TRBJ1-1 | NA | TRBV5-6 | TGTGCCAGCACCAACCCCCGGGGTAAGGCTGAAGCTTTCTTT | CASTNPRGKAEAFF
TRBD1 | TRBJ2-1 | NA | TRBV29-1 | TGCAGCGTTGAACTGTGGGGAACCGGGACAGAGACCAATGAGCAGTTCTTC | CSVELWGTGTETNEQFF
NA | TRBJ2-1 | NA | TRBV19 | TGTGCCAGTAGTATAGTGGGAGGCCCATTCAATGAGCAGTTCTTC | CASSIVGGPFNEQFF
TRBD2 | TRBJ2-1 | NA | TRBV15 | TGTGCCACCAGCAGAGATCTTGTCGGGAGGGCGGACAATGAGCAGTTCTTC | CATSRDLVGRADNEQFF
TRBD1 | TRBJ1-4 | NA | TRBV2 | TGTGCCAGCCAACAGGGGCCGATTAATGAAAAACTGTTTTTT | CASQQGPINEKLFF
NA | TRBJ1-1 | few | TRBV30 | TGTGCCTGGGGGGGGCCTGAAGCTTTCTTT | CAWGGPEAFF
TRBD2 | TRBJ2-1 | NA | TRBV5-1 | TGCGCCAGCAGCTTCGGACTAGCGGGAGATGAGCAGTTCTTC | CASSFGLAGDEQFF
NA | TRBJ2-1 | NA | TRBV29-1 | TGCAGCGTGGGGACAAGGACCGACAATGAGCAGTTCTTC | CSVGTRTDNEQFF
TRBD1 | TRBJ2-1 | NA | TRBV29-1 | TGCAGCGCCCATCGGACAGGGCGATACAATGAGCAGTTCTTC | CSAHRTGRYNEQFF
NA | TRBJ1-1 | NA | TRBV6-5 | TGTGCCAGCAGTTACTCGGACCTGGGGACTGAAGCTTTCTTT | CASSYSDLGTEAFF
NA | TRBJ2-3 | NA | TRBV5-6 | TGTGCCAGCAGCTTGGCTGAGGCACGCACAGATACGCAGTATTTT | CASSLAEARTDTQYF
NA | TRBJ2-1 | NA | TRBV5-4 | TGTGCCAGCAGCTTGGGGACCGACGGTCGTGAGCAGTTCTTC | CASSLGTDGREQFF
NA | TRBJ2-7 | NA | TRBV5-1 | TGCGCCAGCAGCTTGGGGGAGGGGGTCGCGGGGGACTGGTACTTC | CASSLGEGVAGDWYF
TRBD2 | TRBJ2-7 | NA | TRBV4-3 | TGCGCCAGCAGCCAAGGGACTAGTAGCTACGAGCAGTACTTC | CASSQGTSSYEQYF
NA | TRBJ1-6 | NA | TRBV15 | TGTGCCACCAGCAGGACGACAGGTTATAATTCACCCCTCCACTTT | CATSRTTGYNSPLHF
TRBD1 | TRBJ2-7 | NA | TRBV5-1 | TGCGCCAGCAGCCTGGACAGGACAGGGCAGTACGAGCAGTACTTC | CASSLDRTGQYEQYF
TRBD2 | TRBJ2-7 | few | TRBV4-2 | TGTGCCAGCAGCACCGGACTAGCGGGCTCCGAGCAGTACTTC | CASSTGLAGSEQYF
NA | TRBJ2-1 | NA | TRBV4-3 | TGCGCCAGCAGCGATGGACTATCCTACAATGAGCAGTTCTTC | CASSDGLSYNEQFF
NA | TRBJ1-5 | NA | TRBV7-8 | TGTGCCAGCAGCTCAATACCTCGTAACGTTTGGCAGCCCCAGCATTTT | CASSSIPRNVWQPQHF
TRBD1 | TRBJ2-7 | NA | TRBV7-3 | TGTGCCAGCAGCTTAATTGGGGGGACAGGGTTCCAGTACTTC | CASSLIGGTGFQYF
TRBD1 | TRBJ1-3 | NA | TRBV4-1 | TGCGCCAGCAGCCAATTAAATCAGGGGGCGTACACCATATATTTT | CASSQLNQGAYTIYF
NA | TRBJ2-7 | once | TRBV7-2 | TGTGCCAGCAGCTCTCACCAGGAGGTCTCCTACGAGCAGTACTTC | CASSSHQEVSYEQYF
NA | TRBJ1-2 | NA | TRBV15 | TGTGCCACCAGCAGAGATGACTATGGCTACACCTTC | CATSRDDYGYTF
NA | TRBJ2-1 | NA | TRBV9 | TGTGCCAGCAGCGTAGGGGGGCCGGAGCAGTTCTTC | CASSVGGPEQFF
NA | TRBJ2-1 | once | TRBV7-9 | TGTGCCAGCAGCTTAACCCTGGGACTTTACAATGAGCAGTTCTTC | CASSLTLGLYNEQFF
NA | TRBJ2-5 | once | TRBV13 | TGTGCCAGCAGCTCAGTCAGGGCCCGGGAGACCCAGTACTTC | CASSSVRARETQYF
TRBD1 | TRBJ1-5 | NA | TRBV12-5 | TGTGCTAGTGGTTTGGTAACAGGGGCGAGTCAGCCCCAGCATTTT | CASGLVTGASQPQHF
TRBD1 | TRBJ1-5 | once | TRBV6-1 | TGTGCCAGCAGTGAAGGGGCAGGGGGCTTTGGTCAGCCCCAGCATTTT | CASSEGAGGFGQPQHF
TRBD2 | TRBJ2-1 | NA | TRBV4-3 | TGCGCCAGCAGCCAGGGGACTAGCGGTTACAATGAGCAGTTCTTC | CASSQGTSGYNEQFF
NA | TRBJ1-1 | once | TRBV28 | TGTGCCAGCAGTTTAAGAGGGGAAGGCACTGAAGCTTTCTTT | CASSLRGEGTEAFF
NA | TRBJ1-2 | NA | TRBV9 | TGTGCCAGCAGCGCTAACCAAGCAGGGGGCTACACCTTC | CASSANQAGGYTF
TRBD2 | TRBJ2-3 | NA | TRBV7-8 | TGTGCCAGCAGGGCTAGCGGGAGGGCCGGGGATACGCAGTATTTT | CASRASGRAGDTQYF